A selection of T cell receptor beta chains follows, all from one sample in a study of CD8+ T cells in alopecia areata. Produced via immunoSEQ multiplex PCR; TCRdb's table is partial and in-frame only. Among roughly 200,000 clones listed, over 55% were seen once. Sequencing was performed on CD4+ T cells sorted from blood, taken at week 0. The receptors derive from a human donor with alopecia areata. Both conserved end residues are trimmed from each CDR3. Size is omitted from some rows. Given values are once, few, many or a class for expanded clones.

V gene	clone size	J gene	CDR3 protein
TRBV15	-	TRBJ1-2	ATSRDRGFYGYT
TRBV4-3	once	TRBJ1-5	ASSQEATSNQPQH
TRBV29-1	few	TRBJ1-2	SVEFLAGINYGYT
TRBV27	once	TRBJ2-7	ASSALTVTPYEQY
TRBV30	-	TRBJ1-5	AYTPTGNNQPQH
TRBV7-2	few	TRBJ2-3	ASRAGTKDTQY
TRBV30	-	TRBJ2-2	AWSVSSAPLTGELF
TRBV30	-	TRBJ2-7	AWSASGGAYEQY
TRBV20-1	-	TRBJ2-1	SARDNPEQF
TRBV5-1	-	TRBJ2-7	ASSPRQGESYEQY
TRBV6-1	once	TRBJ1-1	ASSEALQGIEAF
TRBV29-1	-	TRBJ1-4	SVVMAGFGEKLF
TRBV11-3	-	TRBJ2-4	ASSQGTSLNIQY
TRBV6-5	-	TRBJ1-1	ASRWGQGGTEAF
TRBV30	-	TRBJ2-6	AWSKGDSGANVLT
TRBV29-1	-	TRBJ1-1	SVWTDSNTEAF
TRBV18	-	TRBJ2-1	ASSPPDGGTSYNEQF
TRBV4-3	-	TRBJ2-3	ASSQDKTSSDTQY
TRBV7-4	-	TRBJ2-4	ASSLGQVDKNIQY
TRBV29-1	-	TRBJ2-3	SVEDRGRSDTQY
TRBV29-1	few	TRBJ1-1	SVTQGQGLSEAF
TRBV6-6	-	TRBJ1-1	ASSYSGENTEAF
TRBV7-2	-	TRBJ1-2	ASSLDRVVGT
TRBV30	-	TRBJ1-3	AWGTDLTIY
TRBV14	-	TRBJ1-2	ASSQVGGLSYT
TRBV7-2	-	TRBJ1-5	ASSLEVTGILTAQH
TRBV30	few	TRBJ2-1	AWSVLARGLDEQF
TRBV5-1	-	TRBJ2-5	ASSGPNKETQY
TRBV12-5	few	TRBJ2-3	ASGSDTDTQY